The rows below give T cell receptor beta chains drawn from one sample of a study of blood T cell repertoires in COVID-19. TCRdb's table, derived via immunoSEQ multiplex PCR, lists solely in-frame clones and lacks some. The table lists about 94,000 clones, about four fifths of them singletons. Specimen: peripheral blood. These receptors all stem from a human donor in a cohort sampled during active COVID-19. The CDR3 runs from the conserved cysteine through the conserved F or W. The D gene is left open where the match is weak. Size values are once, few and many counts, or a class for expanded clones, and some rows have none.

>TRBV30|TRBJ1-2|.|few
CAWSHNRENGYTF
TGTGCCTGGAGTCACAACAGGGAGAACGGCTACACCTTC
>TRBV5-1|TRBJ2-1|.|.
CASSLEVGRGEQFF
TGCGCCAGCAGCTTGGAGGTCGGCCGGGGTGAGCAGTTCTTC
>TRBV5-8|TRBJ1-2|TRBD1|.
CASSLRMGQGARVYGYTF
TGTGCCAGCAGCTTGAGGATGGGACAGGGGGCTCGAGTCTATGGCTACACCTTC
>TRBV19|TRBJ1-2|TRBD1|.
CASQDRAGYTF
TGTGCCAGTCAAGACAGGGCTGGCTACACCTTC
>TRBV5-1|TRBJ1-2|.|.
CASSLGTEGLGYTF
TGCGCCAGCAGCTTGGGGACGGAAGGACTAGGCTACACCTTC
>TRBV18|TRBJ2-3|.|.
CASSSGTDTQYF
TGTGCCAGCTCATCTGGCACAGATACGCAGTATTTT
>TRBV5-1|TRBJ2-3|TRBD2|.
CASSLGAGRFDTDTQYF
TGCGCCAGCAGCTTGGGGGCCGGGAGGTTCGACACAGATACGCAGTATTTT
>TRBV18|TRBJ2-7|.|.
CASSPSGLYEQYF
TGTGCCAGCTCACCCAGCGGCCTATACGAGCAGTACTTC
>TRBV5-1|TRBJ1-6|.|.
CASSFETTINNSPLHF
TGCGCCAGCAGCTTTGAAACAACGATAAATAATTCACCCCTCCACTTT
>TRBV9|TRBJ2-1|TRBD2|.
CASSPLGGSTRNEQFF
TGTGCCAGCAGCCCCCTCGGCGGGAGTACTAGGAATGAGCAGTTCTTC
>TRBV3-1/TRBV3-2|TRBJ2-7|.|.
CASSHPGFEQYF
TGTGCCAGCAGCCACCCCGGGTTCGAGCAGTACTTC
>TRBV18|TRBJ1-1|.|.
CASSSRQALEGTEAFF
TGTGCCAGCTCATCCAGGCAGGCTCTGGAGGGCACTGAAGCTTTCTTT
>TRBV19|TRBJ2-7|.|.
CASNTLNSPYEQYF
TGTGCCAGCAACACCTTGAATTCGCCCTACGAGCAGTACTTC
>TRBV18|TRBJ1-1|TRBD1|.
CASSLQGARTEAFF
TGTGCCAGCTCACTTCAGGGGGCGCGTACTGAAGCTTTCTTT
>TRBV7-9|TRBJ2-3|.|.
CASSPRQFTDTQYF
TGTGCCAGCAGCCCTCGACAGTTCACAGATACGCAGTATTTT
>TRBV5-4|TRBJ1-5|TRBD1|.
CASSLGGQADQPQHF
TGTGCCAGCAGCTTAGGGGGACAGGCCGATCAGCCCCAGCATTTT
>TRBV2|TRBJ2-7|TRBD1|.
CASTNRGYEQYF
TGTGCCAGCACAAACAGGGGGTACGAGCAGTACTTC
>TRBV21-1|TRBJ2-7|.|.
CASSLLPGQGSYEQYF
TGTGCCAGCAGCTTGCTGCCGGGACAGGGGTCCTACGAGCAGTACTTC
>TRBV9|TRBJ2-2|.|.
CASSVEAGLNTGELFF
TGTGCCAGCAGCGTAGAGGCAGGGCTGAACACCGGGGAGCTGTTTTTT
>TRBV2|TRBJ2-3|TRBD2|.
CASSHYLAGVPDTQYF
TGTGCCAGCAGCCATTATCTAGCGGGAGTCCCAGATACGCAGTATTTT
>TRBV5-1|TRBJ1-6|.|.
CASSQDGINSPLHF
TGCGCCAGCAGCCAAGACGGGATTAATTCACCCCTCCACTTT
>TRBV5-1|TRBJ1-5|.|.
CASRPFGQPYSNQPQHF
TGCGCCAGCAGGCCATTTGGACAGCCTTATAGCAATCAGCCCCAGCATTTT
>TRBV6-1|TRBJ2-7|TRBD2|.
CASSEGLAGSYEQYF
TGTGCCAGCAGTGAAGGTCTAGCGGGGTCCTACGAGCAGTACTTC
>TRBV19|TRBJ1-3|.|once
CASKGASSGNTIYF
TGTGCCAGTAAGGGAGCTAGCTCTGGAAACACCATATATTTT
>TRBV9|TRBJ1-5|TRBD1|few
CASSAEGGQGQPQHF
TGTGCCAGCAGCGCTGAGGGGGGACAGGGGCAACCCCAGCATTTT
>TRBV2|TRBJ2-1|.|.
CASKLVHEQFF
TGTGCCAGCAAATTAGTACATGAGCAGTTCTTC
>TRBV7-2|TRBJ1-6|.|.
CASSLGGSSYNSPLHF
TGTGCCAGCAGCTTGGGGGGTAGCTCCTATAATTCACCCCTCCACTTT
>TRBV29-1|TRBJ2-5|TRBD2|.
CSVPLKWTSGRGGETQYF
TGCAGCGTTCCTCTTAAGTGGACTAGCGGGAGAGGAGGAGAGACCCAGTACTTC